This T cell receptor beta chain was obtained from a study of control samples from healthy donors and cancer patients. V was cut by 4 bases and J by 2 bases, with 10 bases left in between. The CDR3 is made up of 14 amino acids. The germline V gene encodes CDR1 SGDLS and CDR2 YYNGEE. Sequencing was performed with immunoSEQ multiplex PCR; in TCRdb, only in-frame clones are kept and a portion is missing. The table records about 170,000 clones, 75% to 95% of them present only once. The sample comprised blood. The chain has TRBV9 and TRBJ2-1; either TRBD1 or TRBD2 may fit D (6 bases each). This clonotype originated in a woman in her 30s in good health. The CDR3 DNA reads TGTGCCAGCAGCAGGGGGGAGCCCTACAATGAGCAGTTCTTC. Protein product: CASSRGEPYNEQFF.